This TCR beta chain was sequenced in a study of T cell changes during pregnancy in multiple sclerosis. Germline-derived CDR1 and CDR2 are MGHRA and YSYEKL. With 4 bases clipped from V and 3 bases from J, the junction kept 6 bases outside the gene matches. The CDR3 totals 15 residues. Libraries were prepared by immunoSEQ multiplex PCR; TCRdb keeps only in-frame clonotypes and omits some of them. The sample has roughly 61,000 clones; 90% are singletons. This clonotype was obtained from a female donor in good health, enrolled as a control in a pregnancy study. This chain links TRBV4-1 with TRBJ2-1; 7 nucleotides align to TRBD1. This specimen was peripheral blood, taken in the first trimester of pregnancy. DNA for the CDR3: TGCGCCAGCAGCCGAGACAGGGATAACTACAATGAGCAGTTCTTC. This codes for CASSRDRDNYNEQFF.